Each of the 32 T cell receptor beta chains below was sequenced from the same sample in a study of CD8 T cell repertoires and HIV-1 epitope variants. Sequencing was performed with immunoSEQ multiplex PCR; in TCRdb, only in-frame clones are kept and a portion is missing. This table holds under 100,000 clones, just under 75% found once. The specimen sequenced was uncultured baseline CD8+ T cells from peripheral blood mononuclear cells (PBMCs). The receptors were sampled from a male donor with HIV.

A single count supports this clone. This CDR3 is CASSRGTEEEQFF. Here the CDR3 DNA reads TGCGCCAGCAGCCGGGGGACGGAGGAGGAGCAGTTCTTC. This chain connects TRBV5-1 to TRBJ2-1; TRBD2 is a possible D gene (6 bases). The CDR3 consists of 13 residues. The germline V gene encodes CDR1 SGHRS and CDR2 YFSETQ. Trimming removed 4 bases from V and 10 bases from J, with 15 bases in between.

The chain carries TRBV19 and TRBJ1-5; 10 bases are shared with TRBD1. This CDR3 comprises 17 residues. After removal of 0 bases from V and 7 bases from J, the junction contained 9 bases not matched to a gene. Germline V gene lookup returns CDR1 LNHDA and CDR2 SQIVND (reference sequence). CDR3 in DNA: TGTGCCAGTAGTATAGATAGGGACAGGGGATTGATACAGCCCCAGCATTTT. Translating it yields CASSIDRDRGLIQPQHF.

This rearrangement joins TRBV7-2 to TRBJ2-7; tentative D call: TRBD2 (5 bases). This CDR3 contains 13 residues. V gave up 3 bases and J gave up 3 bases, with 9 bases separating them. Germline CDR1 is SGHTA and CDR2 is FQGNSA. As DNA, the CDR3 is TGTGCCAGCAGCTTTCGGAGGAGCTACGAGCAGTACTTC. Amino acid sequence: CASSFRRSYEQYF. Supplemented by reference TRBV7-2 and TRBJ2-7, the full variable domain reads GAGVSQSPSNKVTEKGKDVELRCDPISGHTALYWYRQSLGQGLEFLIYFQGNSAPDKSGLPSDRFSAERTGGSVSTLTIQRTQQEDSAVYLCASSFRRSYEQYFGPGTRLTVT.

DNA for the CDR3: TGTGCCAGCAGCCCGGGGAGCGGGGGGTTAGCAGATACGCAGTATTTT. Amino acids: CASSPGSGGLADTQYF. The chain is built from TRBV7-3 and TRBJ2-3; 9 bases match TRBD2. CDR1 SGHTA and CDR2 FQGTGA come from the germline V gene. Losses at the gene ends were 5 bases for V and 4 bases for J; bases not matched to a gene: 10. The CDR3 is 16 residues long.

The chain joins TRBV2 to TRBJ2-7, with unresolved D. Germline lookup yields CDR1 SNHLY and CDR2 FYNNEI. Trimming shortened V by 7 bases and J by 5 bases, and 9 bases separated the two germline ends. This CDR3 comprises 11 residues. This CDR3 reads CASTLANEQYF. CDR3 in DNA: TGTGCCAGCACCTTGGCGAACGAGCAGTACTTC.

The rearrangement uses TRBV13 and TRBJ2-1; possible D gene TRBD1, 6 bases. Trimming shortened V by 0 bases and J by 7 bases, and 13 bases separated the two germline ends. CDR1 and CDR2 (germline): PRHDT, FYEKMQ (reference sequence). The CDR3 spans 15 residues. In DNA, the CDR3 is TGTGCCAGCAGCTTAGGGACAGGTGGGGCTAATGAGCAGTTCTTC. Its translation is CASSLGTGGANEQFF.

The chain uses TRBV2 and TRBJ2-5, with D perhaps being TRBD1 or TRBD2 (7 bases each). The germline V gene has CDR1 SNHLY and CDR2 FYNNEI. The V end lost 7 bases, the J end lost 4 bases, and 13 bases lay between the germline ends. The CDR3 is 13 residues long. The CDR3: CASKGGGTETQYF. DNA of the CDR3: TGTGCCAGCAAGGGAGGGGGCACAGAGACCCAGTACTTC.

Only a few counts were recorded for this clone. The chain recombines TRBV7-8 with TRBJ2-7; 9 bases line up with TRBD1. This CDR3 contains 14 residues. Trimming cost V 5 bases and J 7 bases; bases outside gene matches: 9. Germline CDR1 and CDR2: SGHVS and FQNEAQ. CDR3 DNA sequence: TGTGCCAGCAGCCCCACGCCGGGACAGGGAGAGCAGTACTTC. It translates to CASSPTPGQGEQYF.

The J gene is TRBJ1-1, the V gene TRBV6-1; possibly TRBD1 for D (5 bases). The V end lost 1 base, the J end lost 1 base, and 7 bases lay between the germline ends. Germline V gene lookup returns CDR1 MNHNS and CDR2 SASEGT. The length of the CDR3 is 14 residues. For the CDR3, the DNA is TGTGCCAGCAGTGAAGAGGGGTCGAACACTGAAGCTTTCTTT. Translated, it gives CASSEEGSNTEAFF.

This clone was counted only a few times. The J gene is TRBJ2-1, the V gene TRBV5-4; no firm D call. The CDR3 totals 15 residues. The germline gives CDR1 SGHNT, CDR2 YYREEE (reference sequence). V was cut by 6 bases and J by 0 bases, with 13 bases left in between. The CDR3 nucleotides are TGTGCCAGCACCTCGGGCAGCCCCTCCTACAATGAGCAGTTCTTC. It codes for CASTSGSPSYNEQFF. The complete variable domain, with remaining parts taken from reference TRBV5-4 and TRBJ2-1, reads ETGVTQSPTHLIKTRGQQVTLRCSSQSGHNTVSWYQQALGQGPQFIFQYYREEENGRGNFPPRFSGLQFPNYSSELNVNALELDDSALYLCASTSGSPSYNEQFFGPGTRLTVL.

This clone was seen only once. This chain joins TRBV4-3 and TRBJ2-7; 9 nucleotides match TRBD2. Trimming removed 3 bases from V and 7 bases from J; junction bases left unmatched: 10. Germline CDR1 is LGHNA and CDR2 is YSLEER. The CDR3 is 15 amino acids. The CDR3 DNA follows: TGCGCCAGCAGCCAGGCTAGCGGGGTGCTAGGGGAGCAGTACTTC. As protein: CASSQASGVLGEQYF.

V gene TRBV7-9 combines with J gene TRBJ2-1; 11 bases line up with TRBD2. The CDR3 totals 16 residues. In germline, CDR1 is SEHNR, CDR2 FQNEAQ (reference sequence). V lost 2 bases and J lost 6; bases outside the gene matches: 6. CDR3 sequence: CASSLPSSGRINEQFF. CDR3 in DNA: TGTGCCAGCAGCTTACCCTCTAGCGGGAGGATCAATGAGCAGTTCTTC.

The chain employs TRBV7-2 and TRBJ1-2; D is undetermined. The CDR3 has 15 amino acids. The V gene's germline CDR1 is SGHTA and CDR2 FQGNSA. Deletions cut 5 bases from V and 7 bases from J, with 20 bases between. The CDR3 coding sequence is TGTGCCAGCAGCCCAAGGGTACAGTCTGGGATTGGCTACACCTTC. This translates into CASSPRVQSGIGYTF.

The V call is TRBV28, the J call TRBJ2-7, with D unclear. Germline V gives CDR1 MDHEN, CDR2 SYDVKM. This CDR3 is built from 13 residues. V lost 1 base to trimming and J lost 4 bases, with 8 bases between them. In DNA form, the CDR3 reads TGTGCCAGCAGTTTATTTGGTGGGTACGAGCAGTACTTC. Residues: CASSLFGGYEQYF.

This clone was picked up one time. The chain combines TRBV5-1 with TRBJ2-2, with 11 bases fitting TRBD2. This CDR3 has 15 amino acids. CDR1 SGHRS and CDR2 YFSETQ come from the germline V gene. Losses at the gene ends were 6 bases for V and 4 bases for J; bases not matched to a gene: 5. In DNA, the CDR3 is TGCGCCAGCAACGGACTAGCGGGTCGCACCGGGGAGCTGTTTTTT. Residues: CASNGLAGRTGELFF.

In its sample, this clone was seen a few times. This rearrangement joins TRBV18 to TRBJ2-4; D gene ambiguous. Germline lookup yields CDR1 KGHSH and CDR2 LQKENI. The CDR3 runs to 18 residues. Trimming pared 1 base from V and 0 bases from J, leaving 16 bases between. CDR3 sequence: CASSPQRSDLGAKNIQYF. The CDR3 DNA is TGTGCCAGCTCACCACAACGTTCAGACCTGGGAGCCAAAAACATTCAGTACTTC.

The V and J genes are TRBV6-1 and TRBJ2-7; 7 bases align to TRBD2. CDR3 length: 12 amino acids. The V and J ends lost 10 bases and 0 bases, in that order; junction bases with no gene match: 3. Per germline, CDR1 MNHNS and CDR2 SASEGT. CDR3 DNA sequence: TGTGCCACTTGGGACTACTCCTACGAGCAGTACTTC. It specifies CATWDYSYEQYF.

The CDR3: CASSFRESNQPQHF. The CDR3 DNA is TGTGCCAGCAGTTTCCGGGAAAGCAATCAGCCCCAGCATTTT. V usage is TRBV28 and J usage is TRBJ1-5; D uncertain. Per the germline V gene, CDR1 is MDHEN and CDR2 is SYDVKM. The CDR3 totals 14 residues. The V end lost 3 bases, the J end lost 1 base, and 7 bases lay between the germline ends.

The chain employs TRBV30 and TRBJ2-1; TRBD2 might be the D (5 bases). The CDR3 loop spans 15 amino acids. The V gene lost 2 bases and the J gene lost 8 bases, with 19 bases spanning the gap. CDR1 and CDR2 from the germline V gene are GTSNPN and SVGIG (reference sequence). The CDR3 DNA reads TGTGCCTGGAGTCTCCAGAGCGGAGGTTTGGATGAGCAGTTCTTC. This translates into CAWSLQSGGLDEQFF.

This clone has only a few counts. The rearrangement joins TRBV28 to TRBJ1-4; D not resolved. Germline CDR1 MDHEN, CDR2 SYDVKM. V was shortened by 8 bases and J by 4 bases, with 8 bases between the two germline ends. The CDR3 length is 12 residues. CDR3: CASRADNEKLFF. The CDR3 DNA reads TGTGCCAGCCGGGCAGATAATGAAAAACTGTTTTTT.

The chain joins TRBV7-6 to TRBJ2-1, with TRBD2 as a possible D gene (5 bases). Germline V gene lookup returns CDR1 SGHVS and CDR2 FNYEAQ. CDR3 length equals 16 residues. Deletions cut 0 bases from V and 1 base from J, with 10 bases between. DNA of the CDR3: TGTGCCAGCAGCTTAGCGGACCGGAGGTCCTACAATGAGCAGTTCTTC. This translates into CASSLADRRSYNEQFF.

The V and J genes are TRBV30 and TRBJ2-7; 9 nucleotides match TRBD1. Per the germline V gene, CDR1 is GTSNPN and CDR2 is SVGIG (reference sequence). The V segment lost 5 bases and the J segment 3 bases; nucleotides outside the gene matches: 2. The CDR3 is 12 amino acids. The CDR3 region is CAWGQGYYEQYF. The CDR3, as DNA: TGTGCCTGGGGACAGGGGTACTACGAGCAGTACTTC.

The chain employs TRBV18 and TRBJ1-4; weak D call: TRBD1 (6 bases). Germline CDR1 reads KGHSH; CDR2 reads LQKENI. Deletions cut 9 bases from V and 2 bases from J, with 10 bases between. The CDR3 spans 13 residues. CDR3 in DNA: TGTGCCAGTGGAACAGGGACTAATGAAAAACTGTTTTTT. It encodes CASGTGTNEKLFF.

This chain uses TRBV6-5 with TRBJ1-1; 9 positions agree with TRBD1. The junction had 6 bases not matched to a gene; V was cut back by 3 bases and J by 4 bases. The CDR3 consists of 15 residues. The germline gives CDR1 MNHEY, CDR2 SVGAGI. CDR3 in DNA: TGTGCCAGCAGTTATACCGGACAGGGGAGCACTGAAGCTTTCTTT. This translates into CASSYTGQGSTEAFF.

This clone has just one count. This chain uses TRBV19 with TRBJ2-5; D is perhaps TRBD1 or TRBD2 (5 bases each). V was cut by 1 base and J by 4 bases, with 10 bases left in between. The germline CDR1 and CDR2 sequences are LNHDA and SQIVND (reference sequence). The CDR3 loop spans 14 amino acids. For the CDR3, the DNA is TGTGCCAGTAGTATAGTATCAGGGAGAGAGACCCAGTACTTC. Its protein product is CASSIVSGRETQYF. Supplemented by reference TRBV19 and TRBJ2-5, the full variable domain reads DGGITQSPKYLFRKEGQNVTLSCEQNLNHDAMYWYRQDPGQGLRLIYYSQIVNDFQKGDIAEGYSVSREKKESFPLTVTSAQKNPTAFYLCASSIVSGRETQYFGPGTRLLVL.

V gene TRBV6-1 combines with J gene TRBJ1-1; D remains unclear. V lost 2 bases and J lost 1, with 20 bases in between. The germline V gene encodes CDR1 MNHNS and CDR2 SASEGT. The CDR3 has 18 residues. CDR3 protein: CASSERWATGKGNTEAFF. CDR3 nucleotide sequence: TGTGCCAGCAGTGAACGGTGGGCTACTGGGAAGGGGAACACTGAAGCTTTCTTT.

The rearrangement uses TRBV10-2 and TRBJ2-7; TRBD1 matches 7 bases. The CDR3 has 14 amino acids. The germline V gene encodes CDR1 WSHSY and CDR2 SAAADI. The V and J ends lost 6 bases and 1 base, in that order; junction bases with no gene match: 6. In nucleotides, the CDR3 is TGCGCCAGCAGGGACCCGGGACAGTCCTACGAGCAGTACTTC. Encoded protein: CASRDPGQSYEQYF.

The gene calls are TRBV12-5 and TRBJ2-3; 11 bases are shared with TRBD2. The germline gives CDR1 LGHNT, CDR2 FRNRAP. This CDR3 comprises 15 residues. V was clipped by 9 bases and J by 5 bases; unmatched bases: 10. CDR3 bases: TGTGCTAGCACTAGCGGGAGCGGGTGGGGAGATACGCAGTATTTT. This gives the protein CASTSGSGWGDTQYF.

The CDR3 region is CASSYIDEQYF. DNA of the CDR3: TGTGCCAGCAGTTACATCGACGAGCAGTACTTC. This chain links TRBV6-5 with TRBJ2-7, with no clear D. Germline CDR1 MNHEY, CDR2 SVGAGI. The CDR3 length is 11 residues. Deletions cut 2 bases from V and 5 bases from J, with 4 bases between.

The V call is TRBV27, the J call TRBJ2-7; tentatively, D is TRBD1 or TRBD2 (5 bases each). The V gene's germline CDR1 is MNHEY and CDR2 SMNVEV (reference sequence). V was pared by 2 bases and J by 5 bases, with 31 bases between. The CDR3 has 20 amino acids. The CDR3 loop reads CASSLPLKRWDGGFYDEQYF. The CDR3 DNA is TGTGCCAGCAGTTTACCCCTCAAAAGGTGGGATGGGGGTTTCTACGACGAGCAGTACTTC.

The CDR3 DNA reads TGTGCCAGCAGCTTAGCGGGGACAGGGTCGAGTGGCTACACCTTC. This gives the protein CASSLAGTGSSGYTF. The chain joins TRBV7-9 to TRBJ1-2; 9 nucleotides align to TRBD1. CDR3 size: 15 residues. Germline trimming cut 0 bases from V and 7 bases from J; bases unmatched to any gene: 6. The germline V gene has CDR1 SEHNR and CDR2 FQNEAQ (reference sequence).

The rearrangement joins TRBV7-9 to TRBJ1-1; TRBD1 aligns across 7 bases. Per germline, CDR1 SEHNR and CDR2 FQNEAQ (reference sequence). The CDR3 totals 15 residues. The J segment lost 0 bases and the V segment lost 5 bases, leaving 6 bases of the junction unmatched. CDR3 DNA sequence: TGTGCCAGCAGCCAGGGGGACCTTTTGAACACTGAAGCTTTCTTT. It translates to CASSQGDLLNTEAFF.